This T cell receptor beta chain is drawn from a study of CD4 T cell repertoires and nickel (dated by TCRdb to the early 2020s). Library preparation used RT-PCR. Sequencing was carried out with an Illumina MiSeq. TCRdb handled the public reads itself, with Q25 trimming in fastp and clone calling in MiXCR, and kept productive beta chains. Each entry is one CDR3 protein sequence, shown with its most common DNA and genes. Within this sample are about 150 distinct CDR3 sequences, with around 70% of them counted one time only. The ten largest clones represent 15% to 20% of the sample. Deletion took 5 bases off V and 8 bases off J, with a span of 7 bases between the germline ends. Sequences MDHEN (CDR1) and SYDVKM (CDR2) are obtained from the germline V gene. Including cysteine and phenylalanine, the CDR3 has 12 amino acids. The only DNA kept is the CDR3, 36 bases in frame from the first base. This clonotype was seen a handful of times. Its antigen is not yet known. One base away there is no much larger clone; base qualities are not given.

Recombination connected TRBV28 to TRBJ1-6; the D segment cannot be called with confidence. The clonotype comes from a human donor in a nickel allergy study, with or without nickel allergy (not recorded which). It is not recorded whether this sample comes from one donor or several. Sequences were obtained from CD4+ T cells from blood, not recorded whether cultured. The nucleotide sequence reads as follows: TGTGCCAGCAGTCCCTCCCATTCACCCCTCCACTTT. Its protein product is CASSPSHSPLHF.